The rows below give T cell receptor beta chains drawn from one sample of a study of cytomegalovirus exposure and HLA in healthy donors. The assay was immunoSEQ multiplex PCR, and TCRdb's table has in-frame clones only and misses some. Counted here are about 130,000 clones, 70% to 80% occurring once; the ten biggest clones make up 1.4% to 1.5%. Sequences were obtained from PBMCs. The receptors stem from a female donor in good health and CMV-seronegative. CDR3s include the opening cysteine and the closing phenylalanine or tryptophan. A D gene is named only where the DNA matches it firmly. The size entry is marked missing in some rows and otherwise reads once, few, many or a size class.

CDR3nt: TGTGCCAGCAGCTGGACTAGCGGCACACAAGAGACCCAGTACTTC
CDR3aa: CASSWTSGTQETQYF
d_gene: TRBD2
abundance: -
v_gene: TRBV7-3
j_gene: TRBJ2-5

CDR3nt: TGTGCCAGCAACCGGGGGGGGAAGGGCAATCAGCCCCAGCATTTT
CDR3aa: CASNRGGKGNQPQHF
d_gene: -
abundance: -
v_gene: TRBV14
j_gene: TRBJ1-5

CDR3nt: TGCGCCAGCAGCCAACTAGCGGGACCTGGGGCCAACGTCCTGACTTTC
CDR3aa: CASSQLAGPGANVLTF
d_gene: TRBD2
abundance: -
v_gene: TRBV4-3
j_gene: TRBJ2-6

CDR3nt: TGTGCCAGCAGCCGCTTAGCGGGAGGGGGCAAAAACATTCAGTACTTC
CDR3aa: CASSRLAGGGKNIQYF
d_gene: TRBD2
abundance: -
v_gene: TRBV28
j_gene: TRBJ2-4

CDR3nt: TGTGCCAGCAGCCAGGGGGTGGTCTACGAGCAGTACTTC
CDR3aa: CASSQGVVYEQYF
d_gene: TRBD1
abundance: -
v_gene: TRBV7-2
j_gene: TRBJ2-7

CDR3nt: TGTGCCGGTAGCCTTCCACAGGGGGCCGGGGGGAACAATCAGCCCCAGCATTTT
CDR3aa: CAGSLPQGAGGNNQPQHF
d_gene: TRBD1
abundance: -
v_gene: TRBV19
j_gene: TRBJ1-5

CDR3nt: TGCGCCAGCAGCTTCGGGACAGGGGGCTATGGCTACACCTTC
CDR3aa: CASSFGTGGYGYTF
d_gene: TRBD1
abundance: -
v_gene: TRBV5-1
j_gene: TRBJ1-2

CDR3nt: TGTGCCAGCAGTTACGACAGCTCTGGAAACACCATATATTTT
CDR3aa: CASSYDSSGNTIYF
d_gene: -
abundance: -
v_gene: TRBV6-6
j_gene: TRBJ1-3

CDR3nt: TGTGCCTGGAATCGCGGGAGCGTCTCCTACGAGCAGTACTTC
CDR3aa: CAWNRGSVSYEQYF
d_gene: TRBD2
abundance: -
v_gene: TRBV30
j_gene: TRBJ2-7

CDR3nt: TGTGCCAGTAGTACGACAGGGGTAGGGGCTCAGCCCCAGCATTTT
CDR3aa: CASSTTGVGAQPQHF
d_gene: TRBD1
abundance: few
v_gene: TRBV19
j_gene: TRBJ1-5

CDR3nt: TGTGCCAGCAGTTTATCTCGGGGAGAGGAGTACTTC
CDR3aa: CASSLSRGEEYF
d_gene: -
abundance: many
v_gene: TRBV27
j_gene: TRBJ2-7

CDR3nt: TGCGCCAGCAGTGAGCGGGAGACCCAGTACTTC
CDR3aa: CASSERETQYF
d_gene: -
abundance: -
v_gene: TRBV10-1
j_gene: TRBJ2-5

CDR3nt: TGTGCCAGCAGCCGGACAGTGAACACTGAAGCTTTCTTT
CDR3aa: CASSRTVNTEAFF
d_gene: -
abundance: -
v_gene: TRBV7-2
j_gene: TRBJ1-1

CDR3nt: TGTGCCAGCAGCTTAGCGTTGGCCAGAGAGACCCAGTACTTC
CDR3aa: CASSLALARETQYF
d_gene: -
abundance: -
v_gene: TRBV7-8
j_gene: TRBJ2-5

CDR3nt: TGCGCCAGCAGCCAAGAACCCTCCGCGTCGGGGGGGAAAGGTTACGAGCAGTACTTC
CDR3aa: CASSQEPSASGGKGYEQYF
d_gene: TRBD2
abundance: -
v_gene: TRBV4-1
j_gene: TRBJ2-7

CDR3nt: TGCACCAGCAGCCACAAGGGTGCGGGAGGGCCCTTCGCCTACAATGAGCAGTTCTTC
CDR3aa: CTSSHKGAGGPFAYNEQFF
d_gene: -
abundance: -
v_gene: TRBV1
j_gene: TRBJ2-1

CDR3nt: TGCAGCGTTGACTTATGGGCCGGGACAGGGGTAAATGGCTACACCTTC
CDR3aa: CSVDLWAGTGVNGYTF
d_gene: TRBD1
abundance: -
v_gene: TRBV29-1
j_gene: TRBJ1-2